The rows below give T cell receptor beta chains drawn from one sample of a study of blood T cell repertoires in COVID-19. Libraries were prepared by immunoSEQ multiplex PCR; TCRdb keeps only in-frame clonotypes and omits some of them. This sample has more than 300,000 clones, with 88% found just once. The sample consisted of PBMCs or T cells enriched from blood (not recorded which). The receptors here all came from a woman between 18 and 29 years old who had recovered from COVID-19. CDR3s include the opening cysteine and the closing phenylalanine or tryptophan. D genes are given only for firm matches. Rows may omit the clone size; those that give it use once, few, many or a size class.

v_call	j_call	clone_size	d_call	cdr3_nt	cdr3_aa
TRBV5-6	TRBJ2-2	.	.	TGTGCCAGCAGCACGGACGTAGCGTGGGTCACCGGGGAGCTGTTTTTT	CASSTDVAWVTGELFF
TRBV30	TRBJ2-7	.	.	TGTGCCTGGAGTCCGACGGGTACCTACGAGCAGTACTTC	CAWSPTGTYEQYF
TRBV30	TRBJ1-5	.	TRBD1	TGTGCCTGGAGTTCGGGGACAGGGGTTGGCAATCAGCCCCAGCATTTT	CAWSSGTGVGNQPQHF
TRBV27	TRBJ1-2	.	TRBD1	TGTGCCAGCAGTTTTGGGACAGGGAATGGCTACACCTTC	CASSFGTGNGYTF
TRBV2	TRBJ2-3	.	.	TGTGCCAGACAGGGATCCGCTGCCTACACGGCAGATACGCAGTATTTT	CARQGSAAYTADTQYF
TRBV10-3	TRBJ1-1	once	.	TGTGCCATCACAGCGGGGGCTTCGAACACTGAAGCTTTCTTT	CAITAGASNTEAFF
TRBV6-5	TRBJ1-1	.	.	TGTGCCAGCAGAAAAGGGGTGACTGAAGCTTTCTTT	CASRKGVTEAFF
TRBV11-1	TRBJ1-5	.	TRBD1	TGTGCCAGCAGCTTAACAGGGGATAATCAGCCCCAGCATTTT	CASSLTGDNQPQHF
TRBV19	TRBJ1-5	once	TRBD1	TGTGCCAGTTATCGTGGACAGGGGGTCGGGGGTTCTTCCAATCAGCCCCAGCATTTT	CASYRGQGVGGSSNQPQHF
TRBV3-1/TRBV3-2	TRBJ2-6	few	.	TGTGCCAGCAGCCGTCCAGGGGAGGCCAACGTCCTGACTTTC	CASSRPGEANVLTF
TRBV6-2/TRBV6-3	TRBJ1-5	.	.	TGTGCCAGCAGTTACTTGAGTAGCAATCAGCCCCAGCATTTT	CASSYLSSNQPQHF
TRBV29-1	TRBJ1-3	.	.	TGCAGCGTTGTACGGTACTCTGGAAACACCATATATTTT	CSVVRYSGNTIYF
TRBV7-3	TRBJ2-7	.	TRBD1	TGTGCCAGCAGCCCACAGGGGGGCTCCTCCGAGCAGTACTTC	CASSPQGGSSEQYF
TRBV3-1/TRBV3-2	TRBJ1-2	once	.	TGTGCCAGCAGCCTCAAAGTCGCGGGGTCCGTCTATGGCTACACCTTC	CASSLKVAGSVYGYTF
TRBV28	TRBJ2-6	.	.	TGTGCCAGCAGTTTAGAATGGGGGCCCCGCCCCGTCTCTGGGGCCAACGTCCTGACTTTC	CASSLEWGPRPVSGANVLTF
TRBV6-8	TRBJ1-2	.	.	TGTGCCAGTCGTGAGGGCAGGGGCTATGGCTACACCTTC	CASREGRGYGYTF
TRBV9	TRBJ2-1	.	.	TGTGCCAGCAGCGTAGAGGGGTTCTACAATGAGCAGTTCTTC	CASSVEGFYNEQFF